The 15 T cell receptor beta chains below all came from one sample that was sequenced in a study of T-cell memory formation after mild COVID-19. In TCRdb, the 5' RACE reads were re-called with MiXCR into one record per CDR3 protein. The sample has tens of thousands of distinct CDR3 sequences; about 23% are singletons. Sequenced sample: PBMCs or a T cell subset sorted from them (not recorded which). These receptors came from a man aged 18 to 29 who had mild COVID-19 (a few samples of this study predate the infection). Cell type and time point are not known.

The J gene is TRBJ1-3, the V gene TRBV6-6, with D possibly matching TRBD1 (5 bases). The CDR3 totals 16 residues. Trimming pared 6 bases from V and 4 bases from J, leaving 19 bases between. Germline lookup yields CDR1 MNHNY and CDR2 SVGAGI (reference sequence). The CDR3, as DNA: TGTGCCAGCAGCTTTCGGACAACAGAGATAGGAAACACCATATATTTT. Residues: CASSFRTTEIGNTIYF.

V usage is TRBV29-1 and J usage is TRBJ2-4; 10 nucleotides line up with TRBD1. The germline gives CDR1 SQVTM, CDR2 ANQGSEA. The CDR3 extends over 13 amino acids. The CDR3 DNA reads as TGCAGTGCGACAGGGGGCCTGGAAAACATTCAGTACTTC. This sequence encodes CSATGGLENIQYF.

This clonotype has a handful of counts. The rearrangement uses TRBV27 and TRBJ2-1, with D possibly TRBD1 on 6 matching bases. The V end lost 6 bases, the J end lost 9 bases, and 18 bases lay between the germline ends. This CDR3 is built from 14 residues. CDR1 is MNHEY and CDR2 is SMNVEV in the germline V gene (reference sequence). For the CDR3, the DNA is TGTGCCAGCAGGTGGGGCACAGGGTCTTTTGAGCAGTTCTTC. This codes for CASRWGTGSFEQFF.

The genes are TRBV6-6 and TRBJ1-6, with TRBD1 identical over 7 bases. Germline assignment: CDR1 MNHNY and CDR2 SVGAGI (reference sequence). With V trimmed by 6 bases and J by 3 bases, 11 bases remained unmatched. The CDR3 is 17 residues long. The CDR3 loop reads CASSPFDRDNYNSPLHF. In DNA form, the CDR3 reads TGTGCCAGCAGCCCCTTTGACAGGGACAACTATAATTCACCCCTCCACTTT.

This clonotype came up a few times. The chain joins TRBV20-1 to TRBJ1-1; D remains unclear. Trimming removed 4 bases from V and 2 bases from J, with 14 bases in between. This CDR3 has 14 residues. Germline CDR1 and CDR2: DFQATT and SNEGSKA (reference sequence). The CDR3 region has the DNA TGCAGTGCTACCTACTCGATGGGCAACACTGAAGCTTTCTTT. Protein sequence: CSATYSMGNTEAFF.

A few counts support this clonotype. The gene calls are TRBV20-1 and TRBJ2-2, with D unresolved. CDR3 length equals 12 residues. Germline CDR1 reads DFQATT; CDR2 reads SNEGSKA (reference sequence). The V end was cut by 4 bases, the J end by 7 bases, with 10 bases between. The CDR3 nucleotides are TGCAGTGCTATTGGTACCGGCGGGGAGCTGTTTTTT. The encoded protein is CSAIGTGGELFF.

The chain joins TRBV5-1 to TRBJ2-1; 14 bases are shared with TRBD2. The CDR3 covers 19 residues. Germline CDR1 and CDR2: SGHRS and YFSETQ. V dropped 0 bases and J dropped 0; count of bases not matched to a gene: 5. CDR3 sequence (DNA): TGCGCCAGCAGCTTGGCCGGGACTAGCGGGGGAAGCTCCTACAATGAGCAGTTCTTC. Translated: CASSLAGTSGGSSYNEQFF.

This sequence joins TRBV3-1 and TRBJ1-5, with D perhaps TRBD1 (5 bases). V shed 5 bases and J shed 3 bases, with 11 bases lying between them. Germline CDR1 reads LGHDT; CDR2 reads YNNKEL (reference sequence). This CDR3 is 14 amino acids long. This chain's CDR3 is CASSDAGYNQPQHF. The CDR3 coding sequence is TGTGCCAGCAGCGACGCAGGGTACAATCAGCCCCAGCATTTT.

This rearrangement joins TRBV29-1 to TRBJ2-3; D could derive from TRBD1 or TRBD2 (5 bases each). The CDR3 spans 15 residues. The V end lost 1 base, the J end lost 6 bases, and 17 bases lay between the germline ends. The germline CDR1 and CDR2 sequences are SQVTM and ANQGSEA. As DNA, the CDR3 is TGCAGCGTTGAAGCCGGGGCCAGGGACGATGATACGCAGTATTTT. As protein: CSVEAGARDDDTQYF.

This clonotype has a handful of counts. The chain uses TRBV5-1 and TRBJ1-5, with D possibly TRBD1 on 6 matching bases. The CDR3 is 15 residues long. Germline V gene sequence: CDR1 SGHRS, CDR2 YFSETQ. The V end lost 2 bases, the J end lost 1 base, and 10 bases lay between the germline ends. The CDR3 DNA reads TGCGCCAGCAGCTTTATGGGGGGCAGCAATCAGCCCCAGCATTTT. It specifies CASSFMGGSNQPQHF.

This clonotype was seen many times. J is TRBJ1-1 and V is TRBV6-2 or TRBV6-3, with TRBD1 matching 9 bases. The germline V gene has CDR1 MNHEY and CDR2 SVGEGT. The CDR3 covers 15 residues. With V trimmed by 0 bases and J by 6 bases, 5 bases remained unmatched. As DNA, the CDR3 is TGTGCCAGCAGTTACTCCGGGACAGGGTCGGCTGAAGCTTTCTTT. It is translated as CASSYSGTGSAEAFF.

This clonotype showed up just a few times. The rearrangement uses TRBV6-2 or TRBV6-3 and TRBJ1-1; D call uncertain. The V end lost 6 bases, the J end lost 7 bases, and 15 bases lay between the germline ends. The CDR3 has 13 amino acids. Germline-derived CDR1 and CDR2 are MNHEY and SVGEGT. CDR3 in amino acids: CASRLNRRYEAFF. In DNA, the CDR3 is TGTGCCAGCAGACTCAATAGAAGGTATGAAGCTTTCTTT.

This sequence joins TRBV6-5 and TRBJ1-2, with D perhaps matching TRBD1 (5 bases). V was shortened by 6 bases and J by 4 bases, with 9 bases between the two germline ends. The CDR3 is 12 residues long. CDR1 and CDR2 (germline): MNHEY, SVGAGI. The CDR3 is CASRIGGYGYTF. The CDR3, as DNA: TGTGCCAGCAGGATCGGGGGCTATGGCTACACCTTC.

This clonotype showed up just a few times. The CDR3 DNA follows: TGTGCCAGCAGCCCTCAGGGGTACTATGGCTACACCTTC. It yields the protein CASSPQGYYGYTF. J is TRBJ1-2 and V is TRBV7-2, with a tentative D call TRBD1 (6 bases). The CDR3 is 13 residues long. V lost 5 bases and J 3 bases, leaving 10 bases between the germline ends. CDR1 and CDR2 (germline): SGHTA, FQGNSA.

The rearrangement links TRBV20-1 to TRBJ2-7; D is undetermined. V was pared by 3 bases and J by 1 base, with 19 bases between. The germline V gene has CDR1 DFQATT and CDR2 SNEGSKA (reference sequence). The length of the CDR3 is 16 residues. The CDR3 DNA follows: TGCAGTGCTAGGGTAGGATTAATTGGGGTATCCTACGAGCAGTACTTC. This translates into CSARVGLIGVSYEQYF.